The entry that follows covers one TCR beta chain sequence. Patients counted as stable if ophthalmopathy did not develop within 18 months. Clinical symptoms, serum thyroxine and TRAb, thyroid ultrasound and orbital computed tomography were used for the diagnoses. Template material for amplifying TCR beta CDR3 regions consisted of RNA transcripts. RT-PCR in the first round (using the HTBI primer set) targeted the TCR CDR3. TCRdb analysed the multiplex PCR reads with MiXCR anew, one entry per CDR3 protein. The table has some 440,000 distinct CDR3 sequences, approximately 14% seen once. This entry belongs to a study of T cells in Graves' hyperthyroidism and ophthalmopathy. V lost 2 bases to trimming and J lost 3 bases; unmatched junction nucleotides: 3. The germline CDR1 and CDR2 sequences are MNHNY and SVGAGI (reference sequence). This CDR3 region has 16 residues.

The source is a woman between 18 and 30 years old with Graves' hyperthyroidism. Input material: blood. V gene TRBV6-6 combines with J gene TRBJ2-3; 12 bases map to TRBD2. Here the CDR3 reads CASSYELAGGTDTQYF. In DNA, the CDR3 is TGTGCCAGCAGTTACGAACTAGCGGGGGGTACAGATACGCAGTATTTT.